A single sample is the source of the 2 T cell receptor beta chains below, sequenced in a study of blood T cell repertoires in COVID-19. Method: immunoSEQ multiplex PCR; TCRdb's copy keeps in-frame clones and lacks some. Of about 280,000 clones in the sample, over 85% were seen once. The specimen was PBMCs or T cells enriched from blood (not recorded which). These TCRs come from an older woman who had recovered from COVID-19.

V and J are TRBV19 and TRBJ1-2; the D is unclear. The CDR3 is 10 amino acids. Trimming pared 11 bases from V and 4 bases from J, leaving 8 bases between. The V gene's germline CDR1 is LNHDA and CDR2 SQIVND (reference sequence). The DNA of the CDR3 is TGTGCCTCGCGGGGCTATGGCTACACCTTC. Amino acids: CASRGYGYTF.

The rearrangement joins TRBV12-3 or TRBV12-4 to TRBJ2-2, with 7 bases lining up with TRBD2. V was pared by 4 bases and J by 11 bases, with 4 bases of the junction left unmatched. The CDR3 has 12 residues. The CDR3 coding sequence is TGTGCCAGCAGTTCACCGGGAGGAGAGCTGTTTTTT. Its protein is CASSSPGGELFF.